The entry that follows covers one T cell receptor (beta chain) sequence. Its cognate antigen has yet to be identified. No base quality information exists; no much larger clone differs at one position. This record comes from a study of CD8+ T cells in alopecia areata listed by TCRdb under 2018. A note on the overall study: The treated patients, all with moderate-to-severe alopecia areata, were enrolled in an open-label pilot trial of oral tofacitinib given at 5 to 10 mg twice daily. Tofacitinib was administered for 6 to 18 months, and 6 months of follow-up off drug were then conducted to assess delayed response and recurrence. High-throughput TCRbeta sequencing was used to examine T cell clonal expansion in alopecia areata in both the C3H/HeJ mouse model and human patients. In humans, TCRbeta sequencing was performed on scalp tissue and on sorted CD4+ and CD8+ peripheral blood T cells from healthy controls and from patients with patchy or totalis/universalis alopecia areata. Patients on tofacitinib were biopsied at baseline and after 4 and 24 weeks of treatment, and several of the patients also had a later scalp biopsy. Scalp clonality was compared across normal scalp (n=4), patchy alopecia areata scalp (n=8), and alopecia totalis/universalis scalp (n=8). RNA was extracted with the PAXgene miRNA kit for fixed scalp, the miRNeasy kit for PBMCs, and the RNeasy kit for mouse skin. TCRbeta CDR3 regions were amplified by immunoSEQ multiplex PCR with 35 Vbeta forward and 13 Jbeta reverse primers.

The label giving this sample's time point can be read as: baseline before oral tofacitinib. From alopecia areata patients, peripheral blood was collected along with lesional scalp punch biopsies. After PBMCs were isolated by density centrifugation and stained for CD3, CD4 and CD8, a FACSAria was used to sort CD4+ and CD8+ T cells. What the study reported, not specific to this receptor: Shared TCR sequences between patients were less evident than in mice, which may be partly attributable to HLA diversity in the patient population. Compared with normal scalp, lesional scalp had higher clonality and more expanded CD8+ clones, particularly in alopecia totalis/universalis, a pattern that suggests antigenic drive. Unlike mouse skin, which is dominated by gammadelta T cells, normal human skin has resident alphabeta T cells that are also sequenced, and this complicates analysis of the scalp TCR repertoire.

From a lookup of the germline V gene (reference sequence), CDR1 and CDR2 are GTSNPN and SVGIG. The CDR3 runs 16 residues from the cysteine to the phenylalanine. The DNA shown is the 48-base CDR3, in frame from base 1. V is shortened by 1 base, J by 0 bases, and the region joining them spans 16 bases. The library was generated by the immunoSEQ multiplex PCR assay. For TCR sequencing, RNA was extracted from every sample and reverse transcribed into cDNA to serve as template. SuperScript III was used to make first-strand cDNA, primed with a 2:1 mix of oligo-dT and random hexamers. A synthetic immune receptor repertoire was used to measure amplification bias, and any remaining bias was corrected computationally. The authors' analysis ran thus. Raw reads were preprocessed to remove errors, and CDR3 was defined by IMGT conventions from the conserved cysteine to phenylalanine. Clonality was calculated as 1 minus Shannon entropy normalized by log2 of the number of productive unique TCRs. Whether each scalp clone was CD4 or CD8 was inferred by checking scalp TCRbeta sequences against the CD4 and CD8 repertoires from sorted blood. Entries here come from immuneACCESS through TCRdb and include only in-frame sequences with V and J called. Some clones fail to appear in such tables; in the studies checked, an unresolved V gene covers under half of the shortfall, and the cause of the remainder is unknown. V, J and clone size reflect that table, while D and trimming were determined from the DNA. Recorded for this sample are about 200,000 clones; more than 45% of them occurred a single time. The ten largest clonotypes hold 0.45% of the sample.

The source material was CD4+ T cells sorted from blood, sampled at week 0. Recombination linked TRBV30 to TRBJ2-7, with the D gene not confidently named. The sequence came from a human donor with alopecia areata. CDR3 sequence: CAWSGPVSRSSYEQYF. The sequenced DNA: TGTGCCTGGAGTGGCCCGGTGTCCCGGAGCTCCTACGAGCAGTACTTC.